The T cell receptor beta chain described here comes from a study of shared clonotypes between healthy human individuals (dated by TCRdb to the early 2020s). Background on the whole study: A few men and a couple of women, aged 18 to 49 years, made up the cohort. Per donor, three plates each were used for CD4 naive and CD4 memory, two for CD8 naive, and one for CD8 memory. The study deeply sequenced blood TCR repertoires of five healthy adults to estimate repertoire size and the extent of clonotype sharing between individuals. To increase sequencing depth and limit assay-specific biases, different laboratories used diverse techniques to prepare libraries and sequence TCR repertoires. Between about 0.85 and 9.5 billion PBMCs per donor were obtained by leukapheresis.

General study outcomes and caveats: Based on pairwise subsampling, the degree of clonotype sharing among donors was expected to be affected by sequencing depth. The small number of donors limited the genetic and exposure-history diversity represented. Incomplete sequencing was indicated by rarefaction of sorted-subset datasets, despite the large sequencing depth. Larger estimated clonotype richness was generally found for naive subsets than for memory subsets. Sampling was limited to blood, and TCR repertoires in tissue likely differ from TCR repertoires in blood. When a handful of donors were compared, the shared fraction of clonotypes was about 5% for naive CD4, about 4% for naive CD8, 2.3% for memory CD4, and 0.4% for memory CD8. Clonotypes shared by all four sorted-subset donors showed higher generation probabilities than non-shared clonotypes.

The donors were healthy, HIV-negative adults who had no recently reported acute infections or vaccinations. Every donor was a Caucasian adult residing in Nashville, Tennessee, USA. CD4+ T cells were enriched through magnetic negative selection, after which naive cells were positively selected on CD45RA and the remaining negative fraction served as the memory subset. After blood collection by leukapheresis, PBMCs were isolated using Ficoll-Histopaque density gradient centrifugation and then cryopreserved in the vapor phase of liquid nitrogen. Purity and quantity of every magnetically sorted T cell population were checked by analytical flow cytometry. From each sorted fraction, genomic DNA was isolated and quantified by UV absorbance on a Nanodrop 2000c. V is trimmed back by 3 bases and J by 6 bases, and the junction contains 3 bases that no gene match accounts for. Based on the germline V gene, the CDR1 and CDR2 sequences are MNHGY and SAAAGT. The CDR3 goes from the cysteine to the phenylalanine over 13 residues. The DNA shown is the 39-base CDR3, in frame from base 1.

Points on this clone: What antigen it recognizes has not been identified. No much larger clone exists at a distance of one base, and base qualities are not known.

Using the deep immunoSEQ assay, multiplex PCR amplified TCR CDR3 regions from genomic DNA. Extracted genomic DNA from each cell subset was distributed evenly across all wells of several immunoSEQ 96-well plates, and each plate was treated as a replicate. For sorted subsets, each replicate PCR was loaded with roughly 190 ng genomic DNA, equivalent to 30,000 or so T cell genomes. Purified libraries were quantified with a Qubit 3.0 fluorometer, sized on a Bioanalyzer 2100, and re-quantified with the KAPA Library Quantification kit. A separate single-read 150-cycle Illumina NextSeq 550 flow cell was used to sequence each immunoSEQ 96-well plate. The study's processing was this. The immunoSEQ output contained only junctional sequences without quality scores, so filtering could not match that applied to full-length reads. To assign V/J genes and CDR3, sequences were annotated against IMGT germline references using PyIR, a Python wrapper for IgBLAST v1.9. Reads were removed for weak V/J assignments (E-value above 1e-6), missing CDR3, stop codons, out-of-frame junctions, or ambiguous translated residues. A V3J clonotype was defined by an identical inferred V gene, J gene, and CDR3 amino acid sequence. Percentage overlap between repertoires was computed as shared unique clonotypes divided by the size of the smaller repertoire. Repertoire richness was assessed with RTK rarefaction, the Chao1 estimator, and Recon v2.1 estimates of unobserved clonotypes. For all TCRbeta clonotypes obtained by the gDNA method from a handful of donors, generation probabilities were computed with OLGA. Drawn from immuneACCESS, this table holds only the in-frame rearrangements with V and J called that TCRdb kept. Clones are partly lost; checked studies trace under half to an unresolved V gene and leave the rest unexplained. That table is the source of V, J and clone size, and D and trimming were worked out from the DNA. A total of fewer than 850,000 clones appear in this sample, about two thirds of them only once. The top ten clones comprise under 2% of the sample.

The rearrangement joined TRBV6-8 to TRBJ2-7, with 9 bases matching TRBD2. The sequence derives from a woman aged 25 to 45 in good health. Sample: memory CD4+ T cells sorted from blood. The cell subset or site label here, explained by the study, means: CD45RA-negative fraction. The CDR3 protein sequence reads: CASSYRLAAEQYF. The DNA is TGTGCCAGCAGTTATAGACTAGCGGCCGAGCAGTACTTC.